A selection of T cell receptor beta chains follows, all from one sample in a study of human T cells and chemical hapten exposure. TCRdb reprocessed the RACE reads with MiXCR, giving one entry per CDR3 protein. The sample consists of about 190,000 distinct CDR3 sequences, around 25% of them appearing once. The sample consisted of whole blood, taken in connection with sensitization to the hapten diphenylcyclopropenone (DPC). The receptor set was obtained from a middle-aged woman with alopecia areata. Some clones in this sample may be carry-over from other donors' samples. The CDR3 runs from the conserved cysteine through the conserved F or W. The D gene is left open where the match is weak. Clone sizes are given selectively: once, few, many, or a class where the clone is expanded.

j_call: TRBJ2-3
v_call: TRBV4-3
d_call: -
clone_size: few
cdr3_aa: CASSQDLTGGVATDTQYF
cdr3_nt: TGCGCCAGCAGCCAAGATCTTACAGGAGGGGTTGCCACAGATACGCAGTATTTT

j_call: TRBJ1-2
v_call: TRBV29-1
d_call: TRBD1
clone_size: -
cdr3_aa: CSALGQDYGYTF
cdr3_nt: TGCAGCGCACTCGGACAGGACTATGGCTACACCTTC

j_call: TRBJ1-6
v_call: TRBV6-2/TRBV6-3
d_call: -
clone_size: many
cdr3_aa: CASNSAGAGDSPLHF
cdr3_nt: TGTGCCAGCAACTCGGCGGGCGCTGGGGATTCACCCCTCCACTTT

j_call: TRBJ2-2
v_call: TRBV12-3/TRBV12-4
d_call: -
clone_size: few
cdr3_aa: CASSLEPLNTGELFF
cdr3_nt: TGTGCCAGCAGTTTGGAACCGCTGAACACCGGGGAGCTGTTTTTT

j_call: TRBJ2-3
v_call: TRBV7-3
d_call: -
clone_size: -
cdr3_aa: CASSPNGQRGAQYF
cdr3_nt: TGTGCCAGCAGCCCGAACGGACAGCGTGGGGCGCAGTATTTT

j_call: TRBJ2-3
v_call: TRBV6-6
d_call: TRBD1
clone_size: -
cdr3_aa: CASSSLTGQEGLTDTQYF
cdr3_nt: TGTGCCAGCAGTTCCTTAACGGGACAGGAAGGCCTAACAGATACGCAGTATTTT

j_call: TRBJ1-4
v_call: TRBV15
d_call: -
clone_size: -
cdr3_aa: CATSSGHAGGNEKLFF
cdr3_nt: TGTGCCACCAGCAGTGGGCACGCGGGGGGTAATGAAAAACTGTTTTTT

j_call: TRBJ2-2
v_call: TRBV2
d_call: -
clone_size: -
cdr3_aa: CASSERTGTGELFF
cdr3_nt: TGTGCCAGCAGTGAGCGAACCGGCACCGGGGAGCTGTTTTTT

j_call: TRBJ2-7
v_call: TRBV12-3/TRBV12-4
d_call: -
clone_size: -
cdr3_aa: CASSLSVISYEQYF
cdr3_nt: TGTGCCAGCAGTTTGTCGGTTATCTCCTACGAGCAGTACTTC

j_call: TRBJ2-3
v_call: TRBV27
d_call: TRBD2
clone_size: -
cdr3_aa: CASSSRPGAGNPDTQYF
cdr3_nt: TGTGCCAGCAGTTCCCGACCCGGAGCGGGAAACCCAGATACGCAGTATTTT

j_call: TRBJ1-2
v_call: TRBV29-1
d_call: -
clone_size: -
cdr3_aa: CSVEVLGAGYGYTF
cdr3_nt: TGCAGCGTTGAAGTCCTGGGGGCGGGCTATGGCTACACCTTC

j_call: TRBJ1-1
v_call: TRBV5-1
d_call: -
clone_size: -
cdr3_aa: CASSGGGESTEAFF
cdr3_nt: TGCGCCAGCAGTGGCGGGGGCGAGAGCACTGAAGCTTTCTTT

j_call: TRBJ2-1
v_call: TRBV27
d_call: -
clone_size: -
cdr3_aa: CASRDRFNEQFF
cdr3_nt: TGTGCCAGCAGGGACCGATTCAATGAGCAGTTCTTC

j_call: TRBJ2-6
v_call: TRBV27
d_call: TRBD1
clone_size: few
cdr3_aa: CASSPFYLDRGRLAGANVLTF
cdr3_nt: TGTGCCAGCAGTCCGTTCTACCTGGACAGGGGGAGGTTAGCTGGGGCCAACGTCCTGACTTTC

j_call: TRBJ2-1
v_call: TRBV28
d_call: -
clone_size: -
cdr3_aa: CASRTRSYNEQFF
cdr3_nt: TGTGCCAGCAGAACCCGGAGCTACAATGAGCAGTTCTTC

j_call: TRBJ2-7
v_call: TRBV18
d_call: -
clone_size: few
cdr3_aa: CASSPTSTEQYF
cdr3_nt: TGTGCCAGCTCACCGACTAGTACCGAGCAGTACTTC

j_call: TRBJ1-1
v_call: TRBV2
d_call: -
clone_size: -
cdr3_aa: CASTLTNTEAFF
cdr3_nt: TGTGCCAGCACGTTGACGAACACTGAAGCTTTCTTT

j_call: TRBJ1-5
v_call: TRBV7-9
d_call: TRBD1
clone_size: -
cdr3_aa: CASSLGGQGNQPQHF
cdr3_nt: TGTGCCAGCAGCTTAGGAGGACAGGGCAATCAGCCCCAGCATTTT

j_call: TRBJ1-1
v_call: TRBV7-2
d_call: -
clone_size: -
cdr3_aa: CASSRRGASTEAFF
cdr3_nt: TGTGCCAGCAGCCGCAGAGGGGCGAGTACTGAAGCTTTCTTT

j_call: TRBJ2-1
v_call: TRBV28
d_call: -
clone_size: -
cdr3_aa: CASSLYGGGGWNEQFF
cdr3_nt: TGTGCCAGCAGTTTATACGGGGGCGGAGGTTGGAATGAGCAGTTCTTC

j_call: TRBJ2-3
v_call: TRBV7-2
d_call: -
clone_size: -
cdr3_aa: CASSRSSRKDTQYF
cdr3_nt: TGTGCCAGCAGCCGCTCGTCGCGGAAGGATACGCAGTATTTT

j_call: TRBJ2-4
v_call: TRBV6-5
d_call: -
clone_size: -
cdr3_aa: CASSSPINIQYF
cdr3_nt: TGTGCCAGCAGTTCGCCGATAAACATTCAGTACTTC

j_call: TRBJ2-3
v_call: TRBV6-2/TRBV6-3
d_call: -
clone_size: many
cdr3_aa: CASSLDTTDTQYF
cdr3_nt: TGTGCCAGCAGCCTGGACACTACAGATACGCAGTATTTT

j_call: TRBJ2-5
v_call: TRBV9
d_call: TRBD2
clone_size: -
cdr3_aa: CASSALTSGRMSHQETQYF
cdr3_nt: TGTGCCAGCAGCGCTCTGACTAGCGGGAGAATGTCCCACCAAGAGACCCAGTACTTC

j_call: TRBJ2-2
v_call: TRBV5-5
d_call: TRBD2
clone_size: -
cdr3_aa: CASSFPGGGGLFF
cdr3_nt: TGTGCCAGCAGCTTCCCCGGCGGGGGGGGGCTGTTTTTT

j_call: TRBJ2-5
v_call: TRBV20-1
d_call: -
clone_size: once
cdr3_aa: CSARDPYQETQYF
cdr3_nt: TGCAGTGCTAGAGATCCGTACCAAGAGACCCAGTACTTC

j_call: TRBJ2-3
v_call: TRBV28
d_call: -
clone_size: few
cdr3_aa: CASSLSQRGTQYF
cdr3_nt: TGTGCCAGCAGCTTGTCCCAACGGGGTACGCAGTATTTT

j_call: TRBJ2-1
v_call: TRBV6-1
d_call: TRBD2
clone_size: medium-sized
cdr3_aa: CASGQAGGAYNEQFF
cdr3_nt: TGTGCCAGCGGACAAGCGGGAGGAGCCTACAATGAGCAGTTCTTC

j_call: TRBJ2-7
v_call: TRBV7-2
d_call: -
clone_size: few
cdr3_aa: CASSGGLAPSYEQYF
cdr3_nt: TGTGCCAGCAGCGGAGGGCTAGCGCCTTCCTACGAGCAGTACTTC

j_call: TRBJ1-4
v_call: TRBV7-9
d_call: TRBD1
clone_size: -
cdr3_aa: CASSSRTGHEKLFF
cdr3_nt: TGTGCCAGCAGCTCCCGGACAGGGCATGAAAAACTGTTTTTT

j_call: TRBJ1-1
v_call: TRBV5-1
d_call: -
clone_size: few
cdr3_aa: CASSLKFMNTEAFF
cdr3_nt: TGCGCCAGCAGCTTGAAGTTTATGAACACTGAAGCTTTCTTT